Reported below is one T cell receptor beta chain. The target antigen is unknown. The germline V gene has CDR1 MNHEY and CDR2 SVGAGI. The CDR3 sequence is 13 residues long. V dropped 5 bases and J dropped 7; count of bases not matched to a gene: 6. The sample is drawn from a study of graft-versus-host responses after intestinal transplantation. Study-wide background: Multivisceral, liver-intestinal, or isolated intestinal transplants were performed in recipients. Findings and caveats of the study: Detected in recipient marrow were GvH clones, some of which were first observed in ileum or blood.

Only in-frame clones appear in the TCRdb table, and some are missing; sequencing was by immunoSEQ multiplex PCR. Here the sample spans 90,000 to 150,000 clones, approximately 92% being singletons. Specimen: unstimulated CD4+ T cells sorted from spleen or lymph node cells, collected before intestinal transplant. The origin of this receptor is a human donor who received an intestinal transplant. This chain connects TRBV6-5 to TRBJ1-2, with 8 bases fitting TRBD1. This CDR3 reads CASSQQGGSGYTF. The DNA for the CDR3 is TGTGCCAGCAGTCAACAGGGGGGATCTGGCTACACCTTC.